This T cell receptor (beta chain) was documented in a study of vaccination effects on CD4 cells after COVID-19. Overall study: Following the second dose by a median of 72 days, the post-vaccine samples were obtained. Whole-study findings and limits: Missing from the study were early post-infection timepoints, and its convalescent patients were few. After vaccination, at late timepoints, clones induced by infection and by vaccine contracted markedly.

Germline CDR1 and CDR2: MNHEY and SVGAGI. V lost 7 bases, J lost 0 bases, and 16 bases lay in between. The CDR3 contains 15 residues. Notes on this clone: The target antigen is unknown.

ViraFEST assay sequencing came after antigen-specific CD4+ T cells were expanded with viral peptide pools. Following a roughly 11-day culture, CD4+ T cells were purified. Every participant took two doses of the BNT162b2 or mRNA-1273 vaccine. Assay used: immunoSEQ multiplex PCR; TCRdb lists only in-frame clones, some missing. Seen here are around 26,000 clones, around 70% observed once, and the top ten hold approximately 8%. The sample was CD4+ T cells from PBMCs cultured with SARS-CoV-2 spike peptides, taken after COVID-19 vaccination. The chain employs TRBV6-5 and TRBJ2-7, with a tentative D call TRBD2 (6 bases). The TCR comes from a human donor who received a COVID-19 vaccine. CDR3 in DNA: TGTGCCAGCATCTTTTCGGGACTGAACTCCTACGAGCAGTACTTC. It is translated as CASIFSGLNSYEQYF.